The text below deals with one T cell receptor beta chain. Its target antigen remains unknown. No base quality values were provided; no much bigger clone lies one nucleotide off. Other DNA sequences in this sample translate to the same CDR3. CDR1 LNHDA and CDR2 SQIVND are derived from the germline V gene (reference sequence). At the junction V is shortened by 4 bases and J by 2 bases; bases outside the gene matches: 5. From the cysteine through the phenylalanine, the CDR3 covers 15 amino acids. CDR3 DNA only is kept here, 45 bases in frame from base 1. The immunoSEQ Assay, a bias-controlled multiplex PCR, was used to amplify TCRbeta CDR3 regions from genomic DNA. The paper's data handling went like this. Nucleated cell counts per sample were estimated from amplification of reference gene primers within the assay. To quantify the absolute abundance of each unique TCRbeta CDR3 rearrangement, sequence reads were collapsed and filtered. For each sample, productive Simpson clonality was calculated as the square root of Simpson's diversity index over productive rearrangements. Held by TCRdb, this immuneACCESS table contains in-frame sequences only and omits some clones. Under half of the omission traces to an unresolved V gene where checked; the cause of the rest is unknown. V, J and clone size were drawn from that table, and D and trimming were deduced from the DNA. Here the sample has 170,000 or so clones; 70% to 90% occur a single time. The ten biggest clones cover 8% to 10% of the sample.

Whole blood was collected in K2EDTA tubes by collaborating institutions according to the institutions' own protocols. For TCRbeta analysis, collaborator samples were shipped as frozen whole blood, as isolated PBMCs, or as DNA extracted from either sample type. The data were taken from a study of blood T cell repertoires in COVID-19 (dated by TCRdb to 2020 to 2022). A note on the overall study: The collaborator samples originated in the United States, Italy and Spain and spanned the acute and convalescent phases of COVID-19. The material from the prospective study consisted of cDNA or gDNA derived from T cells, B-cell-depleted T cells, or PBMCs. Subjects who had been exposed to COVID-19, were actively infected with it, or had recovered from it provided the deeply sampled blood TCRbeta repertoires that made up the dataset. A freely available public database, intended as a resource for researchers studying the immune response to SARS-CoV-2, is where the repertoires were released. The samples were drawn from the first 160 participants of the ongoing ImmuneRACE study and from 1,254 subjects provided by 6 global collaborators. A de-identified subject ID, COVID-19 status, age in years and sex were almost always included in the sample metadata. Where available, HLA class I and class II types were obtained from metadata supplied by the sample provider rather than from assay-based typing.

The research as a whole found: The quantity of clinical and demographic metadata differed by source and by participant and was supplied without curation.

This receptor was taken from a man between 50 and 59 years old with active or convalescent COVID-19. The sequenced material came from peripheral blood. Rearrangement joined TRBV19 to TRBJ2-7; TRBD1 aligns with 10 central bases. The sequence in DNA is TGTGCCAGTAGTAGGGGGGGACAGGGGACCTACGAGCAGTACTTC. This yields the protein CASSRGGQGTYEQYF.